These T cell receptor beta chains were read from a single sample in a study of blood T cells in healthy people across ages. TCRdb re-analysed the 5' RACE reads in MiXCR, keeping a single row per CDR3 protein. Of roughly 650,000 distinct CDR3 sequences in the sample, approximately 29% were seen once. The specimen sequenced was blood. The source of these receptors is an elderly woman in good health. CDR3s include the opening cysteine and the closing phenylalanine or tryptophan. Fields, in order: V gene, D gene, J gene, clone size, CDR3 DNA, CDR3 protein. D genes are given only for firm matches. Clone size, where shown, is once, few, many, or a class for clones that have expanded.

TRBV28	NA	TRBJ1-1	NA	TGTGCCAGCAGAGAACAGGGAGCTGAAGCTTTCTTT	CASREQGAEAFF
TRBV29-1	TRBD2	TRBJ2-5	few	TGCAGCGTTGCACCAGCGGGGGCCGTCAATGAGCAGTACTTC	CSVAPAGAVNEQYF
TRBV4-1	NA	TRBJ2-7	NA	TGCGCCAGCAGCGGCGGGACCTGGGGACGGCAGTACTTC	CASSGGTWGRQYF
TRBV6-1	NA	TRBJ1-2	few	TGTGCCAGCAGTGGGCTCGGGTCTCGCTATGGCTACACCTTC	CASSGLGSRYGYTF
TRBV7-9	TRBD1	TRBJ1-1	few	TGTGCCAGCAGCTCAACAGGGGCGCGGACTGAAGCTTTCTTT	CASSSTGARTEAFF
TRBV5-5	NA	TRBJ1-5	NA	TGTGCCAGCAGCTTGTATTCCCAGGGTGGCCAGCCCCAGCATTTT	CASSLYSQGGQPQHF
TRBV5-1	NA	TRBJ1-6	NA	TGCGCCAGCAGCTTTGAGGGGACGTCAGCGCCACCCCTCCACTTT	CASSFEGTSAPPLHF
TRBV9	TRBD2	TRBJ2-1	many	TGTGCCAGCAGCCTCGGGACTAGCACCTACAATGAGCAGTTCTTC	CASSLGTSTYNEQFF
TRBV15	NA	TRBJ2-1	many	TGTGCCACCAGCAGAGAATGGGGGGGCCCGTACAATGAGCAGTTCTTC	CATSREWGGPYNEQFF
TRBV5-1	TRBD1	TRBJ1-5	many	TGTGCCAGCAGCTTAGAGGGGGCCAGGGGAAATCAGCCCCAGCATTTT	CASSLEGARGNQPQHF
TRBV9	TRBD2	TRBJ2-3	NA	TGTGCCAGCAGCGTAGGGGGCGTGGGGGGGACGCAGTATTTT	CASSVGGVGGTQYF
TRBV20-1	NA	TRBJ2-4	NA	TGCAGTGCTCGACGAGAGTTTCGTCCATTCCGCATTCAGTACTTC	CSARREFRPFRIQYF
TRBV5-1	TRBD1	TRBJ2-7	NA	TGCGCCAGCAGCTTGGTTTCGGACAGGGCCTACGAGCAGTACTTC	CASSLVSDRAYEQYF
TRBV10-3	NA	TRBJ1-4	many	TGTGCCATCGCCCGGGACCCAAATGAAAAACTGTTTTTT	CAIARDPNEKLFF
TRBV5-1	NA	TRBJ2-3	many	TGCGCCAGCAGCTTCAGGGGTTATAGCACAGATACGCAGTATTTT	CASSFRGYSTDTQYF
TRBV12-3/TRBV12-4	NA	TRBJ1-3	NA	TGTGCCAGCAGATATAGGGGAAACACCATATATTTT	CASRYRGNTIYF
TRBV20-1	NA	TRBJ2-1	many	TGCAGTGCGCGGATACAGGGAGGGTTAGGGAATGAGCAGTTCTTC	CSARIQGGLGNEQFF
TRBV28	TRBD1	TRBJ2-3	few	TGTGCCAGCAGTTTCCAACGGACAGGGAGTAGCACAGATACGCAGTATTTT	CASSFQRTGSSTDTQYF
TRBV20-1	NA	TRBJ2-7	many	TGCAGTGCTATCTGGTCCCGAGTATCCGAGCAGTACTTC	CSAIWSRVSEQYF
TRBV7-2	NA	TRBJ2-1	many	TGTGCCAGCAGCTTAGCCAGCGGTCCTCTCAATTACTACAATGAGCAGTTCTTC	CASSLASGPLNYYNEQFF
TRBV7-9	NA	TRBJ1-2	many	TGTGCCAGCAGCTTAGATCCGGGGAACTATGGCTACACCTTC	CASSLDPGNYGYTF
TRBV2	NA	TRBJ1-1	NA	TGTGCCAGCAGTTCTCCCGGAGTGAGGGAAGCTTTCTTT	CASSSPGVREAFF
TRBV6-1	TRBD2	TRBJ2-3	many	TGTGCCAGCAGTGCTTGGACTAGCGGGGACACAGATACGCAGTATTTT	CASSAWTSGDTDTQYF
TRBV4-3	NA	TRBJ1-2	few	TGCGCCAGCAGCCAAGAAAGGGACGGCGTGGGGGGCTACACCTTC	CASSQERDGVGGYTF
TRBV4-1	NA	TRBJ1-1	NA	TGCGCCAGCAGCCAAGAGGGTGGTGGCCTGGCCGCTGAAGCTTTCTTT	CASSQEGGGLAAEAFF
TRBV7-2	TRBD2	TRBJ2-5	many	TGTGCCAGCAGCCCAATGACAGGCGGGGGGTGGGAGACCCAGTACTTC	CASSPMTGGGWETQYF
TRBV20-1	TRBD1	TRBJ1-2	many	TGCAGTGCTATCGGACAGGCCTATGGCTACACCTTC	CSAIGQAYGYTF
TRBV5-1	NA	TRBJ2-2	few	TGCGCCAGCAGCTTGGTTGAGGGGAACGGGGAGCTGTTTTTT	CASSLVEGNGELFF
TRBV2	TRBD1	TRBJ2-5	NA	TGTGCCAGCAGGATCTCAGGGGGCAGAGAGCAGTACTTC	CASRISGGREQYF
TRBV10-3	NA	TRBJ1-1	NA	TGTGCCATCAGCGAAGGGGAGGCCCCGAACACTGAAGCTTTCTTT	CAISEGEAPNTEAFF
TRBV7-2	TRBD1	TRBJ2-7	NA	TGTGCCAGCAGCACCCGACAGGGAGCCTACTACGAGCAGTACTTC	CASSTRQGAYYEQYF
TRBV5-4	TRBD2	TRBJ2-1	NA	TGTGCCAGCAGCTTGGAACTAGCGGCGAGTGAGCAGTTCTTC	CASSLELAASEQFF
TRBV5-1	NA	TRBJ1-1	NA	TGCGCCAGCAGGTACAGGGTCAACACTGAAGCTTTCTTT	CASRYRVNTEAFF
TRBV10-3	NA	TRBJ1-2	NA	TGTGCCACCAACCTCACGCCCGCTAACTATGGCTACACCTTC	CATNLTPANYGYTF
TRBV3-1	TRBD1	TRBJ2-7	many	TGTGCCAGCAGCCAATGGTCGGGACAGGGGTACGAGCAGTACTTC	CASSQWSGQGYEQYF
TRBV29-1	TRBD1	TRBJ2-7	NA	TGCAGCGTTGAAGGGGGGACAGGGGCTTCCGAGCAGTACTTC	CSVEGGTGASEQYF
TRBV27	TRBD2	TRBJ2-3	many	TGTGCCAGCAGTTTCATAGGACTAGCGGGCACAGATACGCAGTATTTT	CASSFIGLAGTDTQYF
TRBV20-1	NA	TRBJ2-7	many	TGCAGTGCTCCCTCCTTAAGCTCCTACGAGCAGTACTTC	CSAPSLSSYEQYF
TRBV18	NA	TRBJ2-7	many	TGTGCCAGCTCACCCGGACCTCGGCGGGAGCAGTACTTC	CASSPGPRREQYF
TRBV12-3/TRBV12-4	NA	TRBJ2-7	many	TGTGCCAGCAGTTTAGATCAGGGGGAGCAGTACTTC	CASSLDQGEQYF
TRBV7-2	NA	TRBJ2-5	NA	TGTGCCAGCAGCACCAGGTTCCCAGAGACCCAGTACTTC	CASSTRFPETQYF
TRBV25-1	TRBD1	TRBJ1-6	many	TGTGCCAGCAGGAGACAGGGTACTTCACCCCTCCACTTT	CASRRQGTSPLHF
TRBV6-5	NA	TRBJ1-2	many	TGTGCCAGCAGTTACGGGTGGAGTGTGGTCTACACCTTC	CASSYGWSVVYTF
TRBV5-6	NA	TRBJ1-1	few	TGTGCCAGCAGCTTGGGGCTTCCGAACACTGAAGCTTTCTTT	CASSLGLPNTEAFF
TRBV7-2	NA	TRBJ2-3	NA	TGTGCCAGCAGCCCCACCGGACAGACCTACACAGATACGCAGTATTTT	CASSPTGQTYTDTQYF
TRBV7-9	NA	TRBJ2-1	many	TGTGCCAGCAGTACACCCGAGACTCCGACCAGGAATGAGCAGTTCTTC	CASSTPETPTRNEQFF
TRBV7-2	NA	TRBJ1-5	NA	TGTGCCAGCAGCTTAGCTCCGGGAGCGAGTCAGCCCCAGCATTTT	CASSLAPGASQPQHF